This TCR beta chain was documented in a study of shared clonotypes between healthy human individuals. Study in general: Each donor had three CD4 naive, three CD4 memory, two CD8 naive and one CD8 memory plate. Findings and limits, study-wide: Despite large depth, rarefaction showed incomplete sorted-subset sequencing.

Germline-derived CDR1 and CDR2 are MDHEN and SYDVKM. V was cut by 6 bases and J by 6 bases, with 18 bases left in between. There are 14 residues in the CDR3. Details on this clone: Its specificity is not known.

Sequenced by immunoSEQ multiplex PCR; TCRdb stores in-frame clones only, minus some. Among roughly 2,300,000 clones, 85% to 95% were seen once, and the ten largest hold approximately 0.4%. This sequence originates from a man aged 18-30 years in good health. Some clones in this sample may be carry-over from other donors' samples. The sample comprised naive CD4+ T cells from PBMCs. Stated subset: CD45RA+ positively selected. The V and J genes are TRBV28 and TRBJ2-7; the D gene is possibly TRBD2 (5 bases). The CDR3 spells CASRPWRLTLEQYF. The CDR3 coding sequence is TGTGCCAGCAGGCCCTGGAGGCTAACTCTCGAGCAGTACTTC.